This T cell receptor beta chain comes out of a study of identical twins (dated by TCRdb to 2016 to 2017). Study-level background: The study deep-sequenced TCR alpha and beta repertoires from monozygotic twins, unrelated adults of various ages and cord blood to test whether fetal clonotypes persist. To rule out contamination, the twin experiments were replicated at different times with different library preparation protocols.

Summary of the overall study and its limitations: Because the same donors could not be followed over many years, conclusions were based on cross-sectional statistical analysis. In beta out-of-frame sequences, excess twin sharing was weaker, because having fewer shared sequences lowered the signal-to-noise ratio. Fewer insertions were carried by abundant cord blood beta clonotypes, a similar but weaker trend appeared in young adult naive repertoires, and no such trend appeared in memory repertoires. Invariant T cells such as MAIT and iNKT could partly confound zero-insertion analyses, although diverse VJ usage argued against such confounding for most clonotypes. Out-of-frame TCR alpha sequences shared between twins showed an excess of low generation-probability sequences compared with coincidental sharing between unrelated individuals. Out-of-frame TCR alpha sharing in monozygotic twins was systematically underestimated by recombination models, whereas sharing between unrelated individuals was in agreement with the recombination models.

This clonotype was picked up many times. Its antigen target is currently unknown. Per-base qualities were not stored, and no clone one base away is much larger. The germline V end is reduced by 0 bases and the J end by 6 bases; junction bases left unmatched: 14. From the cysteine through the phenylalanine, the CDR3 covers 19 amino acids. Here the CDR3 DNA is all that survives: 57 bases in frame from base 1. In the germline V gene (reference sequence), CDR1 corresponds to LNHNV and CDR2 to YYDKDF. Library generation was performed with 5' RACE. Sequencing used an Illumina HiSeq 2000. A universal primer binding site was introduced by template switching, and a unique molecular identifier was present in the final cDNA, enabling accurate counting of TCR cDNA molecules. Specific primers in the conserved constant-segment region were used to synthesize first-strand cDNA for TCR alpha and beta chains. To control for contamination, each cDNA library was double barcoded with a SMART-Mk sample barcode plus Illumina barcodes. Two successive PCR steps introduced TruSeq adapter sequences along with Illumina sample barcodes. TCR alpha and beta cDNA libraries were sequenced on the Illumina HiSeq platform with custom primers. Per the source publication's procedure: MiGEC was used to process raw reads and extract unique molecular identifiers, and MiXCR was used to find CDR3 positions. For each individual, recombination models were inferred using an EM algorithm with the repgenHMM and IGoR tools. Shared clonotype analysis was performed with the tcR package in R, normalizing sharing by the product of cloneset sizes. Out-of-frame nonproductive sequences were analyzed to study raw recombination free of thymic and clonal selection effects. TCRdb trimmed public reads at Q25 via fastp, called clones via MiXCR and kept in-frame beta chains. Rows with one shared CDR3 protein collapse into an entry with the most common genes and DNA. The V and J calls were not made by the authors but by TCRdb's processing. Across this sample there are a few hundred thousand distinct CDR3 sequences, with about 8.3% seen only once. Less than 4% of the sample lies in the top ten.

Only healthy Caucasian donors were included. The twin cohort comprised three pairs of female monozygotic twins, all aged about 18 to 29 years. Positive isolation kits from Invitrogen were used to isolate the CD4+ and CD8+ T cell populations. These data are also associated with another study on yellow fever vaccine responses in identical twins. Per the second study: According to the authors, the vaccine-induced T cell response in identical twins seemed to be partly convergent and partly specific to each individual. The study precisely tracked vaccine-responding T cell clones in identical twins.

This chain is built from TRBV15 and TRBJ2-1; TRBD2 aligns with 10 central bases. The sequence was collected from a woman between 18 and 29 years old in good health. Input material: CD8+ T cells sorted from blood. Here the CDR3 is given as CATSRDLKRGGLFRNEQFF. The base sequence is TGTGCCACCAGCAGAGATTTGAAGCGGGGGGGCCTATTCCGCAATGAGCAGTTCTTC. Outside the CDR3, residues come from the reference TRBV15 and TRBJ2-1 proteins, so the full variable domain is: DAMVIQNPRYQVTQFGKPVTLSCSQTLNHNVMYWYQQKSSQAPKLLFHYYDKDFNNEADTPDNFQSRRPNTSFCFLDIRSPGLGDTAMYLCATSRDLKRGGLFRNEQFFGPGTRLTVL.